This passage covers 22 T cell receptor beta chains from one sample sequenced in a study of blood T cell repertoires in COVID-19. Here immunoSEQ multiplex PCR was the method, and the copy in TCRdb shows in-frame clones only, minus some. The table lists approximately 220,000 clones, 83% of them singletons. The sample comprised PBMCs or T cells enriched from blood (not recorded which). The receptors come from a woman in her forties or fifties who had been exposed to COVID-19.

The rearrangement joins TRBV7-9 to TRBJ2-1; 12 bases map to TRBD2. This CDR3 spans 19 amino acids. CDR1 and CDR2 (germline): SEHNR, FQNEAQ (reference sequence). V gave up 3 bases and J gave up 0 bases; unmatched junction bases: 9. This CDR3 is CASSLELAGGKSSYNEQFF. CDR3 bases: TGTGCCAGCAGCTTGGAACTAGCGGGGGGCAAAAGCTCCTACAATGAGCAGTTCTTC.

This chain connects TRBV3-1 (or the pseudogene TRBV3-2) to TRBJ1-2; D possibly corresponds to TRBD1 (5 bases). Germline CDR1 is LGHDT and CDR2 is YNNKEL (reference sequence). This CDR3 region has 14 residues. V was pared by 4 bases and J by 8 bases, with 17 bases between. CDR3 amino acids: CASSPRVGTSGYTF. The CDR3 DNA reads TGTGCCAGCAGCCCCCGAGTGGGGACTAGCGGCTACACCTTC.

This chain connects TRBV6-5 to TRBJ1-2; 8 bases map to TRBD1. The CDR3 spans 16 residues. The V gene end was trimmed by 3 bases and the J gene end by 3 bases; junction bases not matched to a gene: 9. Germline V gives CDR1 MNHEY, CDR2 SVGAGI. CDR3: CASSYSTGATYYGYTF. The DNA for the CDR3 is TGTGCCAGCAGTTATTCGACAGGGGCTACGTACTATGGCTACACCTTC.

The chain combines TRBV27 with TRBJ1-5, with D unclear. CDR3 length: 17 amino acids. Trimming took off 5 bases at V and 3 bases at J, with 20 bases between the two ends. The germline V gene has CDR1 MNHEY and CDR2 SMNVEV (reference sequence). CDR3 DNA: TGTGCCAGCAGTCCTCGGGTCTCACCTATTGCCAATCAGCCCCAGCATTTT. This gives the protein CASSPRVSPIANQPQHF.

The chain couples TRBV5-1 to TRBJ1-1, with D possibly matching TRBD1 (6 bases). The CDR3 contains 14 residues. Looked up from germline, CDR1 is SGHRS and CDR2 is YFSETQ. The V end lost 3 bases, the J end lost 1 base, and 10 bases lay between the germline ends. CDR3 coding DNA: TGCGCCAGCAGCTCGACAGGAGGGAACACTGAAGCTTTCTTT. Its translation is CASSSTGGNTEAFF.

Regarding this clone: Additional DNA sequences in this sample encode the identical CDR3. This chain connects TRBV12-3 or TRBV12-4 to TRBJ2-5; 9 bases match TRBD1. The CDR3 sequence is 13 residues long. J was trimmed by 5 bases and V by 5 bases; bases with no gene match: 3. The CDR3 loop reads CASSGTGKETQYF. The CDR3 nucleotides are TGTGCCAGCAGTGGGACAGGGAAGGAGACCCAGTACTTC.

This sequence joins TRBV5-4 and TRBJ2-7; 12 bases agree with TRBD2. The germline V gene has CDR1 SGHNT and CDR2 YYREEE (reference sequence). Trimming removed 0 bases from V and 5 bases from J; junction bases left unmatched: 6. This CDR3 contains 16 residues. CDR3 sequence (DNA): TGTGCCAGCAGCTTGGAGGGCTCTAGCGGGGGGGACGAGCAGTACTTC. Protein product: CASSLEGSSGGDEQYF.

The chain carries TRBV5-5 and TRBJ1-1; 7 nucleotides line up with TRBD1. Germline CDR1 reads SGHKS; CDR2 reads YYEKEE (reference sequence). The ends lost 4 bases at V and 3 bases at J; junction bases unmatched: 12. This CDR3 spans 16 amino acids. CDR3 bases: TGTGCCAGCAGCCCGATAGTCCTTGGACAGGACACTGAAGCTTTCTTT. It specifies CASSPIVLGQDTEAFF.

V is TRBV6-5 and J is TRBJ2-6; no reliable D call. The V end was cut by 4 bases, the J end by 0 bases, with 4 bases between. The germline gives CDR1 MNHEY, CDR2 SVGAGI. There are 14 residues in the CDR3. The chain's CDR3 is CASSWSSGANVLTF. The CDR3 DNA reads TGTGCCAGCAGTTGGAGCTCTGGGGCCAACGTCCTGACTTTC.

This clone was observed a few times. The CDR3 sequence: CASSSRTGGRNTIYF. CDR3 DNA: TGTGCCAGCAGTTCACGGACAGGGGGAAGGAACACCATATATTTT. The chain joins TRBV6-5 to TRBJ1-3; TRBD1 matches at 10 bases. The CDR3 spans 15 residues. Trimming removed 4 bases from V and 7 bases from J; junction bases left unmatched: 7. Germline CDR1 is MNHEY and CDR2 is SVGAGI.

The gene calls are TRBV5-5 and TRBJ1-5, with D tentatively TRBD1 (5 bases). Deletions cut 2 bases from V and 7 bases from J, with 10 bases between. Germline V lookup: CDR1 SGHKS, CDR2 YYEKEE (reference sequence). The CDR3 has 13 residues. The CDR3 region is CASSFWGEQPQHF. In DNA form, the CDR3 reads TGTGCCAGCAGCTTTTGGGGCGAGCAGCCCCAGCATTTT.

J is TRBJ1-2 and V is TRBV5-1, with 11 bases aligning to TRBD1. The CDR3 covers 16 residues. Trimming took 1 base from V and 3 from J; bases not matched to a gene: 5. From germline, CDR1 is SGHRS and CDR2 YFSETQ. This CDR3 reads CASSLSGTGGDYGYTF. In DNA, the CDR3 is TGCGCCAGCAGCTTGTCGGGGACAGGGGGGGACTATGGCTACACCTTC.

The chain combines TRBV21-1 with TRBJ1-1; the D call TRBD1 from the table was never checked on the DNA. TRBV21-1 is noted as a pseudogene. The CDR3 sequence is 14 residues long. CDR3 amino acids: CASSKGHMNTEAFF. In DNA form, the CDR3 reads TGTGCCAGCAGCAAAGGGCATATGAACACTGAAGCTTTCTTT.

The V call is TRBV18, the J call TRBJ2-4; 7 positions match TRBD1. The CDR3 is made up of 13 amino acids. Per the germline V gene, CDR1 is KGHSH and CDR2 is LQKENI. The V and J ends lost 5 bases and 4 bases, in that order; junction bases with no gene match: 2. The CDR3 loop is CASSEGQKNIQYF. The CDR3 DNA follows: TGTGCCAGCTCAGAGGGACAGAAAAACATTCAGTACTTC.

V gene TRBV2 combines with J gene TRBJ1-1; no definite D call. The CDR3 sequence is 17 residues long. CDR1 is SNHLY, CDR2 FYNNEI, per germline. V lost 7 bases and J lost 1, with 22 bases in between. The chain's CDR3 is CASTIEEGRLKNTEAFF. The CDR3 bases are TGTGCCAGCACCATCGAGGAGGGCAGACTAAAGAACACTGAAGCTTTCTTT.

The CDR3 here is CASSLGTNNQPQHF. The CDR3 DNA follows: TGCGCCAGCAGCCTTGGGACAAACAATCAGCCCCAGCATTTT. V usage is TRBV5-1 and J usage is TRBJ1-5; D possibly corresponds to TRBD1 (6 bases). This CDR3 is 14 amino acids long. V lost 4 bases to trimming and J lost 3 bases, with 11 bases between them. Germline V CDR1 and CDR2: SGHRS, YFSETQ.

This clone was observed a few times. This chain uses TRBV19 with TRBJ1-5; possibly TRBD1 for D (6 bases). V lost 5 bases and J lost 5, with 10 bases in between. The CDR3 length is 13 residues. Germline V CDR1 and CDR2: LNHDA, SQIVND (reference sequence). The CDR3 is CASSQGGDQPQHF. The CDR3 bases are TGTGCCAGTAGTCAAGGGGGGGATCAGCCCCAGCATTTT.

The gene calls are TRBV2 and TRBJ2-1; 7 bases are shared with TRBD1. The germline V gene encodes CDR1 SNHLY and CDR2 FYNNEI. Trimming cost V 7 bases and J 0 bases; bases outside gene matches: 15. The CDR3 is 18 residues long. The CDR3 sequence: CASKHRGGQSSSYNEQFF. DNA of the CDR3: TGTGCCAGCAAACATAGAGGGGGCCAATCCAGCTCCTACAATGAGCAGTTCTTC.

This chain joins TRBV3-1 (or the pseudogene TRBV3-2) and TRBJ2-2; 7 bases map to TRBD2. Germline CDR1 is LGHDT and CDR2 is YNNKEL (reference sequence). V trimming: 0 bases; J trimming: 5 bases; junction bases outside the gene matches: 3. The CDR3 is 15 amino acids. CDR3 sequence reads: CASSQERGKTGELFF. The CDR3 coding sequence is TGTGCCAGCAGCCAAGAGCGGGGGAAGACCGGGGAGCTGTTTTTT.

The sample holds a few counts of this clone. This chain uses TRBV10-3 with TRBJ1-1; 7 bases align to TRBD1. V shed 3 bases and J 3 bases; nucleotides not matched to a gene: 7. The CDR3 sequence is 15 residues long. CDR1 and CDR2 (germline): ENHRY, SYGVKD. The DNA of the CDR3 is TGTGCCATCAGTGATTACAGGGGTCGAGACACTGAAGCTTTCTTT. It specifies CAISDYRGRDTEAFF.

The rearrangement uses TRBV7-2 and TRBJ1-1, with 10 positions matching TRBD1. Germline V CDR1 and CDR2: SGHTA, FQGNSA. V lost 5 bases and J lost 6; bases outside the gene matches: 3. The CDR3 extends over 13 amino acids. The CDR3 region has the DNA TGTGCCAGCAGCCCAGGACAGGGGGCTGAAGCTTTCTTT. As protein: CASSPGQGAEAFF.

The chain uses TRBV7-9 and TRBJ2-7, with 7 positions matching TRBD1. The CDR3 is 15 residues long. Germline V lookup: CDR1 SEHNR, CDR2 FQNEAQ (reference sequence). Trimming cost V 4 bases and J 4 bases; bases outside gene matches: 10. CDR3 nucleotides: TGTGCCAGCAGCTCTCTGGGACAGAGTACTTACGAGCAGTACTTC. Translation gives CASSSLGQSTYEQYF.